The 20 T cell receptor beta chains given below trace back to one sample, sequenced in a study of CD8+CD57+ T cells in acquired aplastic anemia. TCR beta VDJ and CDR3 were profiled, and genomic DNA was the template. TCRdb re-analysed the reads in MiXCR, keeping a single row per CDR3 protein. Found here are about 110,000 distinct CDR3 sequences, roughly 50% of them singletons; the top ten hold around a third. Sequencing was performed on sorted CD4+, CD8+, or CD8+CD57+ T cells (not recorded which) from PBMCs. These TCRs come from a human donor in good health, serving as a control.

This clonotype was seen ten or more times. This rearrangement joins TRBV7-9 to TRBJ1-2, with D hard to call. V lost 5 bases to trimming and J lost 3 bases, with 1 base between them. Germline V gene data show CDR1 as SEHNR and CDR2 as FQNEAQ (reference sequence). The CDR3 contains 10 residues. The DNA of the CDR3 is TGTGCCAGCAGCGACTATGGCTACACCTTC. Its translation: CASSDYGYTF.

This clonotype has at least ten counts. The chain is built from TRBV5-6 and TRBJ1-4; D is possibly TRBD1 (6 bases). Deletions cut 0 bases from V and 14 bases from J, with 11 bases between. This CDR3 has 12 residues. Germline V lookup: CDR1 SGHDT, CDR2 YYEEEE. The DNA for the CDR3 is TGTGCCAGCAGCTTGGAACCGGGACATCTGTTTTTT. Amino acid sequence: CASSLEPGHLFF.

This clonotype was counted many times. The chain combines TRBV7-8 with TRBJ2-1; D gene uncertain. The CDR3 is 15 residues long. The V end was cut by 5 bases, the J end by 4 bases, with 15 bases between. Germline CDR1 is SGHVS and CDR2 is FQNEAQ. The CDR3, as DNA: TGTGCCAGCAGCCTCGAGTGGTTGGCTTACAATGAGCAGTTCTTC. It translates to CASSLEWLAYNEQFF.

Points on this clonotype: Being one base from a much bigger clone, this may be a read error. V usage is TRBV25-1 and J usage is TRBJ2-3; a weak D match, TRBD1 (7 bases). V lost 6 bases and J 5 bases, leaving 21 bases between the germline ends. The CDR3 has 16 amino acids. Germline V CDR1 and CDR2: MGHDK, SYGVNS. The CDR3: CASSRRTQGGRDTQYF. CDR3 DNA: TGTGCCAGCAGCCGCAGGACTCAGGGGGGCAGAGATACGCAGTATTTT.

This clonotype has at least ten counts. The V call is TRBV12-3 or TRBV12-4, the J call TRBJ2-7; no definite D call. V lost 4 bases, J lost 5 bases, and 9 bases lay in between. This CDR3 has 12 residues. The CDR3 coding sequence is TGTGCCAGCAGTTCGGATTCTAACGAGCAGTACTTC. Its translation is CASSSDSNEQYF.

V is TRBV14 and J is TRBJ2-7; 8 bases fit TRBD1. The CDR3 is 15 residues long. Per germline, CDR1 SGHDN and CDR2 FVKESK. The V segment lost 4 bases and the J segment 3 bases; nucleotides outside the gene matches: 8. The chain's CDR3 is CASSPRTGWYYEQYF. The CDR3, as DNA: TGTGCCAGCAGCCCCCGGACAGGGTGGTACTACGAGCAGTACTTC.

This clonotype was observed many times. The chain uses TRBV12-3 or TRBV12-4 and TRBJ2-7, with 8 bases lining up with TRBD2. The CDR3 length is 17 residues. After removal of 3 bases from V and 0 bases from J, the junction contained 10 bases not matched to a gene. In DNA form, the CDR3 reads TGTGCCAGCAGTTTCGGTTCTGCGGGGGGCACCTCCTACGAGCAGTACTTC. It codes for CASSFGSAGGTSYEQYF.

The V gene is TRBV9, the J gene TRBJ2-3; possibly TRBD1 for D (6 bases). The germline CDR1 and CDR2 sequences are SGDLS and YYNGEE. V was pared by 0 bases and J by 4 bases, with 9 bases between. The CDR3 runs to 14 residues. The DNA of the CDR3 is TGTGCCAGCAGCGTAGATAACAGGGCAGATACGCAGTATTTT. Translation gives CASSVDNRADTQYF.

In its sample, this clonotype was seen many times. This chain links TRBV6-1 with TRBJ1-1; D remains unclear. The length of the CDR3 is 10 residues. With 6 bases removed from V and 7 bases from J, the gap between germline ends came to 6 bases. Germline V gene lookup returns CDR1 MNHNS and CDR2 SASEGT. The DNA for the CDR3 is TGTGCCAGCAGGGACCGTGAAGCTTTCTTT. It is translated as CASRDREAFF.

V usage is TRBV24-1 and J usage is TRBJ2-7, with D tentatively TRBD2 (6 bases). CDR1 and CDR2 (germline): KGHDR, SFDVKD. Deletions cut 3 bases from V and 3 bases from J, with 11 bases between. CDR3 length: 14 amino acids. CDR3 in DNA: TGTGCCACCAGTGATGGGGTCGGGGGCTACGAGCAGTACTTC. Translating it yields CATSDGVGGYEQYF.

This clonotype was seen ten or more times. This sequence joins TRBV25-1 and TRBJ1-1; TRBD1 matches 7 bases. V was pared by 4 bases and J by 4 bases, with 6 bases of the junction left unmatched. The CDR3 is made up of 14 amino acids. CDR1 MGHDK and CDR2 SYGVNS come from the germline V gene. In DNA form, the CDR3 reads TGTGCCAGCAGTGCCCCGGGACAGCGCACTGAAGCTTTCTTT. It yields the protein CASSAPGQRTEAFF.

This clonotype turned up a few times. J is TRBJ2-2 and V is TRBV20-1; D gene uncertain. CDR1 DFQATT and CDR2 SNEGSKA come from the germline V gene (reference sequence). CDR3 size: 11 residues. V lost 5 bases and J 8 bases, leaving 9 bases between the germline ends. For the CDR3, the DNA is TGCAGTGCTGCCCCATTAGGGGAGCTGTTTTTT. It specifies CSAAPLGELFF.

Ten or more counts support this clonotype. The chain is built from TRBV11-1 and TRBJ2-1; D call uncertain. Trimming left V 3 bases short and J 7 bases short, with 13 bases between. The CDR3 totals 14 residues. CDR1 is SGHAT, CDR2 FQDESV, per germline (reference sequence). CDR3 residues: CASSFLDPWNEQFF. The CDR3 nucleotides are TGTGCCAGCAGCTTTCTGGATCCCTGGAATGAGCAGTTCTTC. Full variable domain (remainder filled in from reference TRBV11-1 and TRBJ2-1): EAEVAQSPRYKITEKSQAVAFWCDPISGHATLYWYRQILGQGPELLVQFQDESVVDDSQLPKDRFSAERLKGVDSTLKIQPAELGDSAMYLCASSFLDPWNEQFFGPGTRLTVL.

With regard to this clonotype: A much larger clone is a single base away; this may be a read error. The V and J genes are TRBV5-4 and TRBJ2-1, with a tentative D call TRBD2 (6 bases). The germline V and J ends were trimmed by 1 base and 7 bases, with 9 bases remaining between them. Per germline, CDR1 SGHNT and CDR2 YYREEE (reference sequence). This CDR3 contains 13 residues. For the CDR3, the DNA is TGTGCCAGCAGCTTGACTAGCCCGAATGAGCAGTTCTTC. This codes for CASSLTSPNEQFF.

The chain links TRBV12-3 or TRBV12-4 to TRBJ1-2; no clear D. The CDR3 sequence is 14 residues long. V lost 2 bases and J lost 6, with 13 bases in between. CDR3 nucleotide sequence: TGTGCCAGCAGTTTACGGGGAGTCTCAAATGGCTACACCTTC. Translating it yields CASSLRGVSNGYTF.

The J gene is TRBJ2-2, the V gene TRBV4-1; 7 bases line up with TRBD2. Trimming at V came to 0 bases and at J to 5 bases, leaving 3 bases not matched to a gene. Germline V gene lookup returns CDR1 MGHRA and CDR2 YSYEKL. The CDR3 consists of 15 residues. The CDR3 sequence is CASSQELAETGELFF. CDR3 nucleotides: TGCGCCAGCAGCCAAGAGCTAGCGGAAACCGGGGAGCTGTTTTTT.

This clonotype was picked up many times. The CDR3 DNA reads as TGCGCCAGCAGCCAAGAACAGGAGAACACTGAAGCTTTCTTT. Protein sequence: CASSQEQENTEAFF. This chain joins TRBV4-3 and TRBJ1-1; weak D call: TRBD1 (5 bases). CDR3 size: 14 residues. Deletions cut 0 bases from V and 1 base from J, with 6 bases between. The germline CDR1 and CDR2 sequences are LGHNA and YSLEER.

Only a few counts were recorded for this clonotype. The chain employs TRBV15 and TRBJ2-7; no clear D gene. This CDR3 region has 13 residues. CDR1 and CDR2 from the germline V gene are LNHNV and YYDKDF (reference sequence). Trimming pared 0 bases from V and 3 bases from J, leaving 6 bases between. The CDR3 loop is CATSRDRSYEQYF. For the CDR3, the DNA is TGTGCCACCAGCAGAGATCGCAGCTACGAGCAGTACTTC.

J is TRBJ2-7 and V is TRBV7-1; 9 bases map to TRBD1. TRBV7-1 is designated an ORF whose function remains uncertain. This CDR3 has 16 amino acids. With 3 bases clipped from V and 1 base from J, the junction kept 7 bases outside the gene matches. CDR3 region: CASSSRDREISYEQYF. As DNA, the CDR3 is TGTGCCAGCAGCTCCCGGGACAGGGAGATATCCTACGAGCAGTACTTC.

Many counts were recorded for this clonotype. The rearrangement joins TRBV7-2 to TRBJ2-7; 7 nucleotides line up with TRBD2. This CDR3 comprises 18 residues. With 0 bases clipped from V and 6 bases from J, the junction kept 17 bases outside the gene matches. Germline V lookup: CDR1 SGHTA, CDR2 FQGNSA. Here the CDR3 reads CASSLAPPSIAGLFEQYF. The CDR3 coding sequence is TGTGCCAGCAGCTTAGCCCCACCGTCGATAGCGGGTTTGTTCGAGCAGTACTTC.